This paragraph reports one T cell receptor beta chain. The antigen remains undetermined. This specimen belongs to a study of T cell responses to AZD1222 COVID-19 vaccine. Study as a whole: Some second doses came at about 4 weeks and others at about 12 weeks; these were pooled.

Libraries were prepared by immunoSEQ multiplex PCR; TCRdb keeps only in-frame clonotypes and omits some of them. The sample consists of around 100,000 clones, 84% of them appearing once. CDR3 length: 11 residues. V was trimmed by 0 bases and J by 10 bases, leaving 5 bases between them. Germline loops: CDR1 SGDLS, CDR2 YYNGEE. Findings and caveats of the study: Spike-spanning, vaccine-associated CD4 TCRs were dominant at 160-218 and 743-854. Most donors were white British and more were female, and clonal diversity was possibly underestimated. Among those given AZD1222, only 6 or 7 were seropositive at baseline.

The V gene is TRBV9, the J gene TRBJ2-1, with unresolved D. This specimen was peripheral blood, taken on day 0 of AZD1222 vaccination. The receptor's source is an adult in good health. The CDR3 region is CASSVGREQFF. CDR3 DNA sequence: TGTGCCAGCAGCGTAGGGAGAGAGCAGTTCTTC.